This TCR beta chain emerged from a study of cytomegalovirus exposure and HLA in healthy donors. Study background: Early on, a data release was issued that held 80 million to 90 million unique TCRs from HLA-typed donors. Ancestry clustering placed 81% of several hundred genotyped donors in the Caucasian-associated cluster. Overall study findings and caveats: Later analysis identified about 18,000 TCR beta sequences associated with HLA alleles, using a false discovery rate threshold of 0.05. Clonal expansion, a later analysis showed, was greater in HLA-associated TCR beta chains than in equally common others.

60 Vbeta and 13 Jbeta primers were used in PCR. Sequencing was performed with immunoSEQ multiplex PCR; in TCRdb, only in-frame clones are kept and a portion is missing. In the table there are roughly 100,000 clones, approximately 66% of which are singletons. With respect to this clone: What it binds is not known.

V was clipped by 4 bases and J by 4 bases; unmatched bases: 6. CDR1 and CDR2 (germline): MNHEY, SMNVEV (reference sequence). The CDR3 consists of 14 residues. This chain joins TRBV27 and TRBJ2-7; 8 bases are shared with TRBD1. The specimen was PBMCs. This sequence was found in a woman in her forties or fifties in good health and CMV-seronegative. The CDR3 here is CASSSRQGSYEQYF. CDR3 nucleotides: TGTGCCAGCAGTTCGAGACAGGGGTCATACGAGCAGTACTTC.